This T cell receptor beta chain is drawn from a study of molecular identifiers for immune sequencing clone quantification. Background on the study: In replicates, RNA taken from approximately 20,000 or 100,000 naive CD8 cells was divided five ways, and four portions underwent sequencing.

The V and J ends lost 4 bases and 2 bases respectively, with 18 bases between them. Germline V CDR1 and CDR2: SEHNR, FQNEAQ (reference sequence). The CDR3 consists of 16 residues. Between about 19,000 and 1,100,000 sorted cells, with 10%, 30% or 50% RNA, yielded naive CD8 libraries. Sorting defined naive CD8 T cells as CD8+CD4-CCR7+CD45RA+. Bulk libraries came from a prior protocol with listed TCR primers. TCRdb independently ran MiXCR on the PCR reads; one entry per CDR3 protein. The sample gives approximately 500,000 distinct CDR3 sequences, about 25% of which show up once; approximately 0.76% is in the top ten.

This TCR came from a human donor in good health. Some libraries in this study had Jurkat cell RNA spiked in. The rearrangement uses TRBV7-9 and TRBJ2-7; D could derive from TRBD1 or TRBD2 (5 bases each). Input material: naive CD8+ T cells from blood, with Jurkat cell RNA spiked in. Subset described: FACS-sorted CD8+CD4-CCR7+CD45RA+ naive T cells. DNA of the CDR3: TGTGCCAGCAGCTCTAACCGGGACCGCCAAGCCTACGAGCAGTACTTC. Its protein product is CASSSNRDRQAYEQYF.